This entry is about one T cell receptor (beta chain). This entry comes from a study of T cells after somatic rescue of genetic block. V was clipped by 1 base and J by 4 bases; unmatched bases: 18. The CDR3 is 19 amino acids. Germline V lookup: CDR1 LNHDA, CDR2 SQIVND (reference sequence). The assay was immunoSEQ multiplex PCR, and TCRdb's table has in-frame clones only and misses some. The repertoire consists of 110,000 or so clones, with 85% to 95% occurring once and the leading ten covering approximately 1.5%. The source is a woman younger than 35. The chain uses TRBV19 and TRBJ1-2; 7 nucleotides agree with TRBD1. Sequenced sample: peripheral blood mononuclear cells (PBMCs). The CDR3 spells CASSIGIAGQMGSGYGYTF. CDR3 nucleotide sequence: TGTGCCAGTAGTATAGGCATTGCGGGACAGATGGGCAGCGGCTATGGCTACACCTTC.